This record concerns one TCR beta chain sequence. Its antigen is not known. The data were obtained in a study of cytomegalovirus exposure and HLA in healthy donors. Study-level background: An analysis done earlier identified 95 million to 140 million unique TCR beta sequences from about 179 million T cells.

Primers: 60 Vbeta forward and 13 Jbeta reverse. The protocol was immunoSEQ multiplex PCR, while the TCRdb copy is restricted to in-frame clones and leaves out a portion. The repertoire holds 120,000 to 150,000 clones, with 75% to 80% as singletons. Germline loops: CDR1 MGHRA, CDR2 YSYEKL. CDR3 size: 18 residues. Unmatched junction bases numbered 12, after V lost 1 base and J lost 7 bases. The study's findings and limits: Most TCR beta V segments were productive about 87% or about 30% of the time in an earlier analysis.

Healthy bone marrow donors supplied every sample. The J gene is TRBJ1-4, the V gene TRBV4-1; 10 bases line up with TRBD1. The sequenced sample was PBMCs. The receptor comes from a middle-aged man in good health and CMV-seropositive. The CDR3 bases are TGCGCCAGCAGCCAAGGGCCCCCCGACAGGGGGCAAGGTGAAAAACTGTTTTTT. Amino acid sequence: CASSQGPPDRGQGEKLFF.